This record covers a single TCR beta chain. Its specificity is unknown. V lost 12 bases and J lost 2; bases outside the gene matches: 10. In germline, CDR1 is KGHDR, CDR2 SFDVKD. This CDR3 has 14 amino acids. This specimen belongs to a study of T cell responses to AZD1222 COVID-19 vaccine. Findings and caveats of the study: None of the repertoires were sampled until the peak T cell response had passed.

The repertoire was sequenced with immunoSEQ multiplex PCR; TCRdb's copy has only in-frame clones and lacks some. The sample has 100,000 to 150,000 clones, 84% seen once; the top ten hold 27%. Second doses that came at about 4 or about 12 weeks were put together. The TCR comes from an adult who received the AZD1222 COVID-19 vaccine. The chain carries TRBV24-1 and TRBJ2-3; TRBD1 aligns across 7 bases. Sequencing used peripheral blood, obtained 28 days after the second AZD1222 dose. This CDR3 is CASARDRHTDTQYF. The DNA for the CDR3 is TGTGCCTCTGCCCGGGACAGACACACAGATACGCAGTATTTT.